One and the same sample provided the 19 T cell receptor beta chains below, sequenced in a study of post-analysis software for immune sequencing data. Broader study findings: Patients had higher frequencies than controls of five TRBV segments, including TRBV5-6, TRBV5-1 and TRBV20-1.

Prepared libraries of TCR beta cDNA carried unique molecular identifiers. Via MiXCR, TCRdb re-called the PCR reads, giving one row per CDR3 protein. The data hold some 690,000 distinct CDR3 sequences, with approximately 60% observed a single time. These TCRs' antigens remain unknown. The specimen sequenced was blood. These receptors all come from a girl between 2 and 10 years old with multiple sclerosis.

The chain employs TRBV5-1 and TRBJ1-4, with 7 nucleotides matching TRBD1. Unmatched junction bases numbered 5, after V lost 4 bases and J lost 2 bases. This CDR3 region has 15 residues. Germline V gene sequence: CDR1 SGHRS, CDR2 YFSETQ. The CDR3 reads CASSEGQSTNEKLFF. In DNA, the CDR3 is TGCGCCAGCAGCGAGGGACAGAGTACTAATGAAAAACTGTTTTTT.

In its sample, this clonotype was seen a few times. V and J are TRBV6-5 and TRBJ1-4, with a tentative D call TRBD1 (5 bases). The CDR3 contains 14 residues. CDR1 is MNHEY, CDR2 SVGAGI, per germline. Trimming shortened V by 6 bases and J by 8 bases, and 16 bases separated the two germline ends. The CDR3 DNA is TGTGCCAGCAGGGCCGGGGACGGACTGGAAAAACTGTTTTTT. Translating it yields CASRAGDGLEKLFF.

The V and J genes are TRBV20-1 and TRBJ2-1; possible D gene TRBD2, 5 bases. Germline V CDR1 and CDR2: DFQATT, SNEGSKA (reference sequence). The CDR3 runs 16 residues. V lost 5 bases to trimming and J lost 5 bases, with 22 bases between them. The CDR3 here is CSALTAAKLHDNEQFF. The CDR3 coding sequence is TGCAGTGCTTTAACAGCGGCAAAACTTCATGACAATGAGCAGTTCTTC.

V usage is TRBV29-1 and J usage is TRBJ2-7; the match to TRBD2 covers 13 bases. With 6 bases clipped from V and 2 bases from J, the junction kept 4 bases outside the gene matches. This CDR3 region has 14 residues. CDR1 SQVTM and CDR2 ANQGSEA come from the germline V gene. The CDR3 DNA is TGCAGCGTCCTGACTAGCGGGAGGACCTACGAGCAGTACTTC. Encoded protein: CSVLTSGRTYEQYF.

The chain couples TRBV2 to TRBJ2-3, with D possibly matching TRBD2 (7 bases). The germline V gene has CDR1 SNHLY and CDR2 FYNNEI. The V end was cut by 7 bases, the J end by 0 bases, with 26 bases between. CDR3 length: 19 amino acids. CDR3 amino acids: CASISWGGEAGSSTDTQYF. CDR3 DNA sequence: TGTGCCAGCATCAGCTGGGGGGGCGAGGCAGGGTCCAGCACAGATACGCAGTATTTT.

The V and J genes are TRBV7-2 and TRBJ2-4; TRBD2 agrees at 10 bases. Germline CDR1 is SGHTA and CDR2 is FQGNSA. The CDR3 has 13 residues. J lost 13 bases, V lost 5 bases, and 8 bases had no gene match. In nucleotides, the CDR3 is TGTGCCAGCAGCCCGGGACTAGCGCAAGAGCAGTACTTC. Translated, it gives CASSPGLAQEQYF.

The chain combines TRBV7-2 with TRBJ1-2; TRBD1 agrees at 11 bases. The V segment lost 3 bases and the J segment 2 bases; nucleotides outside the gene matches: 2. This CDR3 spans 15 amino acids. Looked up from germline, CDR1 is SGHTA and CDR2 is FQGNSA. The CDR3 loop is CASSFGTGGNYGYTF. The CDR3 region has the DNA TGTGCCAGCAGCTTCGGGACAGGGGGGAACTATGGCTACACCTTC.

The chain recombines TRBV4-2 with TRBJ1-2, with a weak D call TRBD1 (5 bases). V lost 0 bases, J lost 5 bases, and 13 bases lay in between. The CDR3 contains 15 residues. CDR1 and CDR2 from the germline V gene are LGHNA and YNFKEQ. The CDR3 DNA is TGTGCCAGCAGCCAAGATGGGGGAATTGGGTATGGCTACACCTTC. It codes for CASSQDGGIGYGYTF.

The chain carries TRBV10-3 and TRBJ1-2; a possible D gene is TRBD1 (6 bases). Trimming removed 7 bases at V and 7 bases at J, with 16 bases between. The length of the CDR3 is 13 residues. Germline V gives CDR1 ENHRY, CDR2 SYGVKD. The chain's CDR3 is CAIKGRGGAGYTF. The CDR3 bases are TGTGCCATCAAGGGGAGGGGGGGAGCTGGCTACACCTTC.

This clonotype appeared a few times. The rearrangement joins TRBV24-1 to TRBJ2-1; D is perhaps TRBD1 (8 bases). The CDR3 has 17 residues. Trimming removed 4 bases from V and 7 bases from J, with 22 bases in between. Looked up from germline, CDR1 is KGHDR and CDR2 is SFDVKD. The CDR3 nucleotides are TGTGCCACCAGTGAACCGGACAGGGAGGGATGGGGGAATGAGCAGTTCTTC. Protein product: CATSEPDREGWGNEQFF.

This rearrangement joins TRBV2 to TRBJ1-6; maybe TRBD1 (5 bases). Between the trimmed V and J ends, which lost 6 bases and 14 bases, there was a span of 20 bases. From germline, CDR1 is SNHLY and CDR2 FYNNEI. The CDR3 spans 14 residues. The CDR3 nucleotides are TGTGCCAGCAGATTGGGACCGACTGTTCCAACCCTCCACTTT. Its translation: CASRLGPTVPTLHF.

The sample holds a few counts of this clonotype. The chain uses TRBV7-2 and TRBJ2-2; 9 bases align to TRBD1. V gave up 1 base and J gave up 6 bases; unmatched junction bases: 3. Germline CDR1 is SGHTA and CDR2 is FQGNSA. This CDR3 has 15 amino acids. In DNA form, the CDR3 reads TGTGCCAGCAGCTTAGGGACAGGGGAAGCCGGGGAGCTGTTTTTT. Protein product: CASSLGTGEAGELFF.

This clonotype has a single count. An end of the junction differs from the germline gene, which may be a read error. The chain links TRBV6-2 or TRBV6-3 to TRBJ2-5; weak D call: TRBD2 (6 bases). CDR1 and CDR2 (germline): MNHEY, SVGEGT. The CDR3 has 13 amino acids. As DNA, the CDR3 is TGTGTCAGCAGCCCACTAGCACCGGAGACCCAGTACTTC. This codes for CVSSPLAPETQYF.

A remark on this clonotype: An end of the junction differs from the germline gene, which may be a read error. This sequence joins TRBV5-5 and TRBJ2-1; D call uncertain. This CDR3 spans 15 amino acids. Germline V gene data show CDR1 as SGHKS and CDR2 as YYEKEE (reference sequence). The CDR3: CASSHEQSSYNKQFF. DNA of the CDR3: TGTGCCAGCAGCCACGAACAGAGCTCCTACAATAAGCAGTTCTTC.

Ten or more counts support this clonotype. This chain connects TRBV5-6 to TRBJ2-1; D gene unclear. Looked up from germline, CDR1 is SGHDT and CDR2 is YYEEEE. The CDR3 has 13 residues. The ends were cut back, 5 bases at V and 7 bases at J, with 13 bases in the middle. CDR3 nucleotides: TGTGCCAGCAGTTCCGGGTCCCTAAATGAGCAGTTCTTC. Residues: CASSSGSLNEQFF.

This clonotype was observed a few times. This chain links TRBV29-1 with TRBJ2-6, with a tentative D call TRBD2 (6 bases). CDR3 size: 14 residues. The V end was cut by 4 bases, the J end by 3 bases, with 10 bases between. The germline V gene encodes CDR1 SQVTM and CDR2 ANQGSEA. CDR3: CSVGEGGGANVLTF. The CDR3 bases are TGCAGCGTTGGAGAGGGAGGTGGGGCCAACGTCCTGACTTTC.

The chain joins TRBV5-1 to TRBJ2-1, with no clear D. V lost 3 bases, J lost 8 bases, and 9 bases lay in between. This CDR3 has 12 residues. Germline CDR1 reads SGHRS; CDR2 reads YFSETQ. The DNA for the CDR3 is TGCGCCAGCAGCTCGCATATGGATGAGCAGTTCTTC. It is translated as CASSSHMDEQFF.

A few counts support this clonotype. This chain uses TRBV6-5 with TRBJ2-5, with D perhaps matching TRBD2 (6 bases). Trimming took 6 bases from V and 2 from J, leaving 10 bases between them. This CDR3 has 13 residues. Germline-derived CDR1 and CDR2 are MNHEY and SVGAGI. The CDR3 reads CASRRDLQETQYF. The CDR3 bases are TGTGCCAGCAGACGGGACTTACAAGAGACCCAGTACTTC.

The genes are TRBV6-5 and TRBJ2-5, with D tentatively TRBD1 (6 bases). CDR3 size: 15 residues. The germline V and J ends were trimmed by 5 bases and 4 bases, with 17 bases remaining between them. Germline CDR1 MNHEY, CDR2 SVGAGI. Here the CDR3 DNA reads TGTGCCAGCAGTCCGCGGACAGAAAGGGGAGAGACCCAGTACTTC. This translates into CASSPRTERGETQYF.